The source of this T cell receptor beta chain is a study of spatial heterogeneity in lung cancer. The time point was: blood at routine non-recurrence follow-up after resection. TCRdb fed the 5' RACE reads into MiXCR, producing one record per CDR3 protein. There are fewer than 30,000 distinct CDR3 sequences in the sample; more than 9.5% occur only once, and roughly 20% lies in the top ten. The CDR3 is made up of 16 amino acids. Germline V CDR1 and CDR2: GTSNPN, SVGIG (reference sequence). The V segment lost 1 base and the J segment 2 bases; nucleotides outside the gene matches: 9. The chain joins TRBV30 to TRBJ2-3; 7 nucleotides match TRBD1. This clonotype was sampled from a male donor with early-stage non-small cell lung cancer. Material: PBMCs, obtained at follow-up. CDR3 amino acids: CAWSEARGWDTDTQYF. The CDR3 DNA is TGTGCCTGGAGTGAGGCCAGGGGGTGGGACACAGATACGCAGTATTTT.